One and the same sample provided the 7 T cell receptor beta chains below, sequenced in a study of blood T cell repertoires in COVID-19. Clones were sequenced by immunoSEQ multiplex PCR, and TCRdb holds only the in-frame ones, with some missing. The sample holds fewer than 250,000 clones; about 82% are singletons and the top ten take 6% to 7%. The sequenced sample consisted of peripheral blood. Receptors originate from a woman between 55 and 75 years old with active or convalescent COVID-19.

V usage is TRBV5-4 and J usage is TRBJ1-1; possibly TRBD1 for D (5 bases). Germline V gene sequence: CDR1 SGHNT, CDR2 YYREEE (reference sequence). This CDR3 spans 13 amino acids. The V end was cut by 5 bases, the J end by 3 bases, with 11 bases between. The CDR3 coding sequence is TGTGCCAGCAGGGCCGGGGGGGACACTGAAGCTTTCTTT. Amino acids: CASRAGGDTEAFF.

This rearrangement joins TRBV11-1 to TRBJ2-1; 9 bases agree with TRBD1. Trimming took 7 bases from V and 8 from J; bases not matched to a gene: 9. CDR1 is SGHAT, CDR2 FQDESV, per germline (reference sequence). The CDR3 totals 14 residues. The CDR3 coding sequence is TGTGCCAGCAACGATCGAACAGGGGGCGATGAGCAGTTCTTC. It encodes CASNDRTGGDEQFF.

CDR3 protein: CASSRGTRGWNTQYF. The CDR3 nucleotides are TGTGCCAGCAGTAGGGGGACTAGGGGTTGGAATACGCAGTATTTT. The chain combines TRBV27 with TRBJ2-3, with 8 nucleotides matching TRBD2. V lost 5 bases, J lost 7 bases, and 11 bases stayed unmatched. The CDR3 has 15 residues. The V gene's germline CDR1 is MNHEY and CDR2 SMNVEV (reference sequence).

This clone was recorded only once. The chain carries TRBV2 and TRBJ1-6; D possibly corresponds to TRBD1 (5 bases). Germline values: CDR1 SNHLY, CDR2 FYNNEI. Trimming stripped 0 bases from V and 8 bases from J, with 8 bases between. The CDR3 sequence is 14 residues long. Here the CDR3 reads CASSEAGGYSPLHF. Written as DNA, the CDR3 is TGTGCCAGCAGTGAAGCGGGGGGTTATTCACCCCTCCACTTT.

The gene calls are TRBV6-6 and TRBJ2-2; weak D call: TRBD1 (5 bases). The germline V gene encodes CDR1 MNHNY and CDR2 SVGAGI (reference sequence). The CDR3 sequence is 14 residues long. Between the trimmed V and J ends, which lost 0 bases and 5 bases, there was a span of 7 bases. Written as DNA, the CDR3 is TGTGCCAGCAGTTACTCAGGGGCGACCGGGGAGCTGTTTTTT. Its protein is CASSYSGATGELFF.

This chain joins TRBV3-1 (or the pseudogene TRBV3-2) and TRBJ1-1; D possibly corresponds to TRBD1 (5 bases). The germline V gene has CDR1 LGHDT and CDR2 YNNKEL (reference sequence). The V end lost 3 bases, the J end lost 5 bases, and 13 bases lay between the germline ends. This CDR3 region has 14 residues. CDR3 residues: CASSQASGRTEAFF. Here the CDR3 DNA reads TGTGCCAGCAGCCAGGCTTCAGGGCGTACTGAAGCTTTCTTT.

The CDR3 loop reads CSVESSSTDTQYF. DNA for the CDR3: TGCAGCGTTGAGTCTTCTAGCACAGATACGCAGTATTTT. The J gene is TRBJ2-3, the V gene TRBV29-1; D remains ambiguous. Germline CDR1 and CDR2: SQVTM and ANQGSEA. V was cut by 3 bases and J by 0 bases, with 7 bases left in between. The CDR3 has 13 amino acids.